The 9 T cell receptor beta chains below all came from one sample that was sequenced in a study of human T cells and chemical hapten exposure. MiXCR, applied by TCRdb to the RACE reads, yields one record per CDR3 protein. Of some 71,000 distinct CDR3 sequences in the sample, 9% to 12% were seen once. Stated time point: patch test 2, 6 weeks after DPC sensitization. The treatment was: therapeutic diphenylcyclopropenone sensitization with weekly scalp DPC. This sample comprised whole blood, obtained in connection with sensitization to the hapten diphenylcyclopropenone (DPC). Source of these receptors: a woman aged 45-60 years with alopecia areata. Some clones in this sample may be carry-over from other donors' samples.

This clonotype was seen more than once but under ten times. This sequence may be a read error, since a much larger clone differs from it by one base. The chain couples TRBV20-1 to TRBJ2-1; D is ambiguous. Germline V gene data show CDR1 as DFQATT and CDR2 as SNEGSKA (reference sequence). The CDR3 covers 14 residues. Trimming removed 6 bases at V and 5 bases at J, with 17 bases between. The CDR3 region is CSAPPRQQHNEQFF. The CDR3 DNA follows: TGCAGTGCCCCTCCGCGGCAGCAGCACAATGAGCAGTTCTTC.

This clonotype occurred many times. V gene TRBV2 combines with J gene TRBJ2-1, with TRBD2 matching over 7 bases. Germline V gene sequence: CDR1 SNHLY, CDR2 FYNNEI. The CDR3 loop spans 16 amino acids. The V and J ends lost 2 bases and 2 bases, in that order; junction bases with no gene match: 6. CDR3: CASSEFMGLTYNEQFF. Here the CDR3 DNA reads TGTGCCAGCAGTGAATTTATGGGACTAACCTACAATGAGCAGTTCTTC.

There are many counts of this clonotype. J is TRBJ1-1 and V is TRBV29-1, with a possible D match to TRBD1 (6 bases). This CDR3 region has 13 residues. Germline V gene lookup returns CDR1 SQVTM and CDR2 ANQGSEA. Between the trimmed V and J ends, which lost 6 bases and 3 bases, there was a span of 14 bases. The CDR3 DNA follows: TGCAGCGTCAACCACAGGGTCGACACTGAAGCTTTCTTT. Its translation is CSVNHRVDTEAFF.

The table lists this clonotype with many counts. This rearrangement joins TRBV7-6 to TRBJ2-2, with a possible D match to TRBD2 (6 bases). Germline loops: CDR1 SGHVS, CDR2 FNYEAQ. This CDR3 spans 15 amino acids. With 3 bases removed from V and 2 bases from J, the gap between germline ends came to 10 bases. The CDR3 loop is CASSFSGPNTGELFF. The CDR3, as DNA: TGTGCCAGCAGCTTTAGCGGACCCAACACCGGGGAGCTGTTTTTT.

This clonotype has ten or more counts. The chain couples TRBV20-1 to TRBJ2-7; TRBD2 might be the D (6 bases). In germline, CDR1 is DFQATT, CDR2 SNEGSKA (reference sequence). The ends were cut back, 5 bases at V and 5 bases at J, with 25 bases in the middle. There are 16 residues in the CDR3. CDR3 bases: TGCAGTGCTTGGCTCGGGGGACTGAAGACCCCCGACGAGCAGTACTTC. Its protein product is CSAWLGGLKTPDEQYF.

This clonotype was detected ten times or more. The chain is built from TRBV20-1 and TRBJ2-3; TRBD2 aligns across 8 bases. Germline CDR1 reads DFQATT; CDR2 reads SNEGSKA (reference sequence). J was trimmed by 2 bases and V by 4 bases; bases with no gene match: 5. This CDR3 has 14 residues. The CDR3 loop reads CSANIAGYTDTQYF. CDR3 bases: TGCAGTGCTAACATAGCGGGATACACAGATACGCAGTATTTT.

This clonotype has at least ten counts. J is TRBJ1-1 and V is TRBV10-3, with D possibly TRBD1 on 6 matching bases. The CDR3 is 13 amino acids. Germline V gives CDR1 ENHRY, CDR2 SYGVKD. Deletions cut 6 bases from V and 8 bases from J, with 16 bases between. The CDR3 is CAISVDRRLEAFF. The CDR3, as DNA: TGTGCCATCAGCGTGGACAGACGCTTAGAAGCTTTCTTT.

The sample holds many counts of this clonotype. The chain links TRBV14 to TRBJ2-6, with D hard to call. The germline CDR1 and CDR2 sequences are SGHDN and FVKESK. This CDR3 spans 14 amino acids. V dropped 4 bases and J dropped 0 bases, with 4 bases sitting between them. The CDR3 reads CASSRASGANVLTF. The CDR3 DNA follows: TGTGCCAGCAGCCGGGCCTCTGGGGCCAACGTCCTGACTTTC.

This clonotype was counted only a few times. V and J are TRBV3-1 and TRBJ2-3; 9 bases line up with TRBD2. Germline CDR1 reads LGHDT; CDR2 reads YNNKEL (reference sequence). The CDR3 extends over 18 amino acids. The J segment lost 0 bases and the V segment lost 0 bases, leaving 7 bases of the junction unmatched. CDR3 sequence (DNA): TGTGCCAGCAGCCAAGATCTCTGGCGGGAGGGAAGCACAGATACGCAGTATTTT. The encoded protein is CASSQDLWREGSTDTQYF.